A single sample gave rise to the 26 T cell receptor beta chains below, sequenced in a study of blood T cell repertoires in COVID-19. The method was immunoSEQ multiplex PCR; TCRdb's version includes in-frame clones alone and lacks a portion of them. The data hold fewer than 350,000 clones, with 87% observed a single time. The sample was PBMCs or T cells enriched from blood (not recorded which). The receptors derive from a middle-aged woman who had recovered from COVID-19.

The V and J genes are TRBV21-1 and TRBJ1-6; TRBD1, as called in the table, went unchecked against the DNA. TRBV21-1 is marked as a pseudogene. The length of the CDR3 is 21 residues. The CDR3 sequence: CASSDHRTAPGHGWSNSPLHF. The DNA of the CDR3 is TGTGCCAGCAGCGACCACAGGACCGCCCCTGGCCATGGGTGGTCGAATTCACCCCTCCACTTT.

The V call is TRBV5-4, the J call TRBJ1-5; D gene unclear. V lost 2 bases and J lost 0, with 9 bases in between. CDR3 length equals 15 residues. CDR1 SGHNT and CDR2 YYREEE come from the germline V gene (reference sequence). CDR3 sequence (DNA): TGTGCCAGCAGCTTTACCCCAGATAGCAATCAGCCCCAGCATTTT. Translating it yields CASSFTPDSNQPQHF.

The chain is built from TRBV19 and TRBJ1-2; D gene ambiguous. V was shortened by 6 bases and J by 10 bases, with 12 bases between the two germline ends. CDR1 is LNHDA and CDR2 is SQIVND in the germline V gene (reference sequence). CDR3 length equals 11 residues. The CDR3 nucleotides read TGTGCCAGTAGGCAATCCGGGGACTACACCTTC. Its protein product is CASRQSGDYTF.

This clone was observed a few times. V gene TRBV29-1 combines with J gene TRBJ2-7; no clear D gene. The CDR3 spans 11 residues. CDR1 is SQVTM, CDR2 ANQGSEA, per germline. Trimming removed 1 base from V and 9 bases from J, with 10 bases in between. Here the CDR3 DNA reads TGCAGCGTTGAAGCCCACCGAGGGCAGTACTTC. This sequence encodes CSVEAHRGQYF.

V is TRBV5-1 and J is TRBJ2-2, with TRBD2 identical over 7 bases. This CDR3 contains 11 residues. V lost 5 bases and J lost 8; bases outside the gene matches: 0. Per the germline V gene, CDR1 is SGHRS and CDR2 is YFSETQ. CDR3 in DNA: TGCGCCAGCAGGCGGGAGGGGGAGCTGTTTTTT. Translating gives CASRREGELFF.

The rearrangement links TRBV5-1 to TRBJ2-7, with a possible D match to TRBD2 (5 bases). The germline V and J ends were trimmed by 2 bases and 0 bases, with 15 bases remaining between them. Germline values: CDR1 SGHRS, CDR2 YFSETQ. There are 16 residues in the CDR3. CDR3 amino acids: CASSLAAGPSSYEQYF. CDR3 DNA: TGCGCCAGCAGCTTAGCGGCCGGTCCAAGCTCCTACGAGCAGTACTTC.

The V call is TRBV30, the J call TRBJ1-4; D is ambiguous. This CDR3 is 14 amino acids long. CDR1 and CDR2 from the germline V gene are GTSNPN and SVGIG (reference sequence). The V and J ends lost 1 base and 5 bases respectively, with 11 bases between them. The CDR3 here is CAWSGLNRNEKLFF. CDR3 DNA: TGTGCCTGGAGTGGACTGAATCGAAATGAAAAACTGTTTTTT.

The rearrangement uses TRBV2 and TRBJ2-5; 8 bases align to TRBD2. The germline gives CDR1 SNHLY, CDR2 FYNNEI. Unmatched junction bases numbered 9, after V lost 6 bases and J lost 6 bases. CDR3 length: 14 residues. The CDR3 reads CASRGTRGRQTQYF. Here the CDR3 DNA reads TGTGCCAGCAGAGGGACTAGAGGTCGACAGACCCAGTACTTC.

The chain recombines TRBV3-1 (or the pseudogene TRBV3-2) with TRBJ2-3; 10 nucleotides agree with TRBD2. V shed 4 bases, J shed 0 bases, and the junction held 4 bases outside the gene matches. CDR1 is LGHDT and CDR2 is YNNKEL in the germline V gene (reference sequence). This CDR3 has 16 amino acids. The CDR3, as DNA: TGTGCCAGCAGCCGGGGGACTAGCGAAAGCACAGATACGCAGTATTTT. Translated, it gives CASSRGTSESTDTQYF.

A single count supports this clone. This chain uses TRBV6-2 or TRBV6-3 with TRBJ2-7; a possible D gene is TRBD2 (5 bases). V lost 0 bases to trimming and J lost 2 bases, with 14 bases between them. The germline CDR1 and CDR2 sequences are MNHEY and SVGEGT. This CDR3 spans 16 amino acids. Here the CDR3 DNA reads TGTGCCAGCAGTTACTCGGCGGGCGGGCCCCCCTACGAGCAGTACTTC. Amino acids: CASSYSAGGPPYEQYF.

The chain uses TRBV28 and TRBJ2-7; weak D call: TRBD2 (7 bases). CDR1 and CDR2 from the germline V gene are MDHEN and SYDVKM. The length of the CDR3 is 16 residues. V was cut by 5 bases and J by 5 bases, with 22 bases left in between. This CDR3 is CASSRLWGGRSNEQYF. CDR3 DNA: TGTGCCAGCAGTCGCCTATGGGGGGGGCGGTCCAACGAGCAGTACTTC.

The rearrangement uses TRBV5-4 and TRBJ1-1, with 9 bases lining up with TRBD1. With 0 bases clipped from V and 0 bases from J, the junction kept 0 bases outside the gene matches. Germline V lookup: CDR1 SGHNT, CDR2 YYREEE (reference sequence). This CDR3 region has 15 residues. CDR3 nucleotides: TGTGCCAGCAGCTTGGGGGACAGGGTGAACACTGAAGCTTTCTTT. Protein sequence: CASSLGDRVNTEAFF.

There are a few counts of this clone. The chain is built from TRBV7-9 and TRBJ2-7; 7 nucleotides match TRBD1. This CDR3 region has 14 residues. V gave up 5 bases and J gave up 2 bases; unmatched junction bases: 6. Germline V gives CDR1 SEHNR, CDR2 FQNEAQ (reference sequence). In DNA form, the CDR3 reads TGTGCCAGCAGCCTGGACAGGAGCACCTACGAGCAGTACTTC. Its protein product is CASSLDRSTYEQYF. Full variable domain (missing parts from reference TRBV7-9 and TRBJ2-7): DTGVSQNPRHKITKRGQNVTFRCDPISEHNRLYWYRQTLGQGPEFLTYFQNEAQLEKSRLLSDRFSAERPKGSFSTLEIQRTEQGDSAMYLCASSLDRSTYEQYFGPGTRLTVT.

This clone has only one observation. The chain carries TRBV27 and TRBJ2-7; TRBD1 matches 10 bases. Germline CDR1 MNHEY, CDR2 SMNVEV (reference sequence). The CDR3 is 15 residues long. V lost 2 bases and J lost 3; bases outside the gene matches: 4. This CDR3 reads CASSLKTGGSYEQYF. For the CDR3, the DNA is TGTGCCAGCAGTTTAAAGACAGGGGGCAGCTACGAGCAGTACTTC.

The rearrangement uses TRBV4-3 and TRBJ2-2; D is unclear. V was pared by 0 bases and J by 5 bases, with 10 bases between. Germline V gene lookup returns CDR1 LGHNA and CDR2 YSLEER. There are 15 residues in the CDR3. CDR3 sequence (DNA): TGCGCCAGCAGCCAAGATCCTGCCGGGACCGGGGAGCTGTTTTTT. Translation gives CASSQDPAGTGELFF.

This clone was observed a few times. This rearrangement joins TRBV4-1 to TRBJ1-5, with D maybe TRBD1 (5 bases). In germline, CDR1 is MGHRA, CDR2 YSYEKL. This CDR3 spans 15 amino acids. The V end lost 1 base, the J end lost 3 bases, and 10 bases lay between the germline ends. The CDR3 here is CASSQVLGPNQPQHF. The CDR3 nucleotides are TGCGCCAGCAGCCAAGTGTTGGGGCCCAATCAGCCCCAGCATTTT.

Comments on this clone: Mismatch with germline at one junction end may stem from a read error. The rearrangement links TRBV2 to TRBJ2-3; 10 bases match TRBD2. Germline-derived CDR1 and CDR2 are SNHLY and FYNNEI. The CDR3 covers 14 residues. CDR3 in amino acids: CATSRTSGTDTQYF. The CDR3 DNA follows: TGTGCCACCTCCCGGACTAGCGGCACCGATACGCAGTATTTT.

This chain links TRBV5-1 with TRBJ2-4; 7 bases are a match to TRBD1. This CDR3 has 18 residues. Germline loops: CDR1 SGHRS, CDR2 YFSETQ. The trim removed 5 bases at V and 2 bases at J, leaving 16 bases unmatched. The CDR3 loop reads CASSRRTGAGVTKNIQYF. The CDR3 region has the DNA TGCGCCAGCAGTCGGCGGACAGGTGCGGGTGTAACCAAAAACATTCAGTACTTC.

The gene calls are TRBV19 and TRBJ1-5; 10 bases fit TRBD1. The CDR3 is 14 amino acids. Unmatched junction bases numbered 5, after V lost 7 bases and J lost 5 bases. Germline loops: CDR1 LNHDA, CDR2 SQIVND (reference sequence). The CDR3 bases are TGTGCCAGTACGCGACAGGGGGCGCATCAGCCCCAGCATTTT. Its protein is CASTRQGAHQPQHF. Drawing the rest from reference TRBV19 and TRBJ1-5, the complete variable domain is DGGITQSPKYLFRKEGQNVTLSCEQNLNHDAMYWYRQDPGQGLRLIYYSQIVNDFQKGDIAEGYSVSREKKESFPLTVTSAQKNPTAFYLCASTRQGAHQPQHFGDGTRLSIL.

This chain uses TRBV2 with TRBJ2-5; 9 bases align to TRBD1. J lost 1 base, V lost 8 bases, and 5 bases had no gene match. Germline values: CDR1 SNHLY, CDR2 FYNNEI. This CDR3 region has 14 residues. CDR3 DNA: TGTGCCAGCGGGGACAGGGACCCCCAAGAGACCCAGTACTTC. It yields the protein CASGDRDPQETQYF.

The chain is built from TRBV28 and TRBJ2-6; 7 nucleotides agree with TRBD1. The CDR3 is 15 residues long. Germline CDR1 is MDHEN and CDR2 is SYDVKM. V gave up 6 bases and J gave up 2 bases; unmatched junction bases: 4. The CDR3 region has the DNA TGTGCCAGCAGGTCAGACAGGGCTGGGGCCAACGTCCTGACTTTC. Its translation: CASRSDRAGANVLTF.

The chain is built from TRBV28 and TRBJ1-4; the D is unclear. V lost 6 bases and J 5 bases, leaving 10 bases between the germline ends. Germline CDR1 reads MDHEN; CDR2 reads SYDVKM. The CDR3 runs 13 residues. For the CDR3, the DNA is TGTGCCAGCAGCTGGCGGGTCAATGAAAAACTGTTTTTT. Encoded protein: CASSWRVNEKLFF. Based on the CDR3 plus reference TRBV28 and TRBJ1-4, the full variable domain is DVKVTQSSRYLVKRTGEKVFLECVQDMDHENMFWYRQDPGLGLRLIYFSYDVKMKEKGDIPEGYSVSREKKERFSLILESASTNQTSMYLCASSWRVNEKLFFGSGTQLSVL.

The chain has TRBV2 and TRBJ1-1; a weak D match, TRBD1 (5 bases). V lost 8 bases and J lost 1, with 14 bases in between. The CDR3 has 14 residues. Germline V lookup: CDR1 SNHLY, CDR2 FYNNEI. CDR3 DNA: TGTGCCAGCTGCAGGGAAACTCAGAACACTGAAGCTTTCTTT. Protein: CASCRETQNTEAFF.

The rearrangement uses TRBV20-1 and TRBJ2-5, with D hard to call. This CDR3 is 10 amino acids long. The V and J ends lost 3 bases and 5 bases respectively, with 4 bases between them. Germline-derived CDR1 and CDR2 are DFQATT and SNEGSKA (reference sequence). CDR3 DNA: TGCAGTGCTAGCTTGGAGACCCAGTACTTC. This translates into CSASLETQYF.

The chain uses TRBV28 and TRBJ2-7; 8 positions match TRBD1. Per the germline V gene, CDR1 is MDHEN and CDR2 is SYDVKM. This CDR3 comprises 14 residues. V trimming: 7 bases; J trimming: 3 bases; junction bases outside the gene matches: 8. The CDR3 sequence is CASTHPRGHYEQYF. Here the CDR3 DNA reads TGTGCCAGCACCCACCCCAGGGGGCACTACGAGCAGTACTTC.

In its sample, this clone was seen once. The chain recombines TRBV24-1 with TRBJ2-1; the match to TRBD1 covers 7 bases. The CDR3 totals 11 residues. With 10 bases clipped from V and 7 bases from J, the junction kept 3 bases outside the gene matches. In germline, CDR1 is KGHDR, CDR2 SFDVKD. This chain's CDR3 is CATGGWNEQFF. DNA for the CDR3: TGTGCCACAGGGGGCTGGAATGAGCAGTTCTTC.